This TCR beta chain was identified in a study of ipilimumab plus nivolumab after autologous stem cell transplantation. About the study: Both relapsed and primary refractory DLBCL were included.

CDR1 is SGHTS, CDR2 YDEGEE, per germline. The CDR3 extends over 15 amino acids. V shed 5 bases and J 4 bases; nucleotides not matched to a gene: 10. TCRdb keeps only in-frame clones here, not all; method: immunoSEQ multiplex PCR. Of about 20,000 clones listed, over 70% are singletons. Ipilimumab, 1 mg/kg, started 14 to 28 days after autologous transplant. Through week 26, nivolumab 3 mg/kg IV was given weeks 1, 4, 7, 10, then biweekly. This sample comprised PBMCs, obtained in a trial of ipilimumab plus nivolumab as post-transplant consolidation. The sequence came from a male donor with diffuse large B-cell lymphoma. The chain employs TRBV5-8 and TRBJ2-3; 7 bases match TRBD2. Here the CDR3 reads CASSGGGGRPDTQYF. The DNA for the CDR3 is TGTGCCAGCAGTGGAGGCGGGGGAAGGCCAGATACGCAGTATTTT.